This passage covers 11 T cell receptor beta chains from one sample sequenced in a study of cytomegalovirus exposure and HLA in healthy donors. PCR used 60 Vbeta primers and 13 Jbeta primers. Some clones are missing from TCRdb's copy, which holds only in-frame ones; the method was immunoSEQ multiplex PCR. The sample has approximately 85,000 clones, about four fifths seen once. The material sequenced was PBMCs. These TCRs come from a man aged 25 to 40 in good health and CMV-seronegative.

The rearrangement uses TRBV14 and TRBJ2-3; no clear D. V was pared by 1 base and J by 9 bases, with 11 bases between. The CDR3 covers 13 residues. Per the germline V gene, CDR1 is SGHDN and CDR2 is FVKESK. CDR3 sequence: CASSQGPSGTQYF. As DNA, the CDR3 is TGTGCCAGCAGCCAAGGGCCCTCCGGGACGCAGTATTTT.

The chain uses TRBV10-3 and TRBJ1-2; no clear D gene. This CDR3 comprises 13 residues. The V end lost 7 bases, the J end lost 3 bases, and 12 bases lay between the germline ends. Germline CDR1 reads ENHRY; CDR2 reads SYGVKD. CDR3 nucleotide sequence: TGTGCCATCAACCCCTGGGGAGACTATGGCTACACCTTC. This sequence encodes CAINPWGDYGYTF.

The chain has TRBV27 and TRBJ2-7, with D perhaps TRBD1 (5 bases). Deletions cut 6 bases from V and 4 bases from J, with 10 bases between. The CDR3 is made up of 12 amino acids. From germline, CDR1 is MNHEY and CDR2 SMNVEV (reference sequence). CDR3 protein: CASRPDNYEQYF. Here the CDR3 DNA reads TGTGCCAGCAGACCGGACAATTACGAGCAGTACTTC.

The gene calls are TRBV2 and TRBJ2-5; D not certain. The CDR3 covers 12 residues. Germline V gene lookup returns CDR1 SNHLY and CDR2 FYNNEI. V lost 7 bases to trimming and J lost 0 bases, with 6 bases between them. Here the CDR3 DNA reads TGTGCCAGCACTGTTAACCAAGAGACCCAGTACTTC. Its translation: CASTVNQETQYF. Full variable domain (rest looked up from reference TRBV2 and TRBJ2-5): EPEVTQTPSHQVTQMGQEVILRCVPISNHLYFYWYRQILGQKVEFLVSFYNNEISEKSEIFDDQFSVERPDGSNFTLKIRSTKLEDSAMYFCASTVNQETQYFGPGTRLLVL.

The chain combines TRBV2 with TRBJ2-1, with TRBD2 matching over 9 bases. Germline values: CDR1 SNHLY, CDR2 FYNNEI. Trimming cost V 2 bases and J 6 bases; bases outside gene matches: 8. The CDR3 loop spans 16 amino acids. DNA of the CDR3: TGTGCCAGCAGTGAACGGGTGCGGGAGGGCCTCAATGAGCAGTTCTTC. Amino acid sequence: CASSERVREGLNEQFF.

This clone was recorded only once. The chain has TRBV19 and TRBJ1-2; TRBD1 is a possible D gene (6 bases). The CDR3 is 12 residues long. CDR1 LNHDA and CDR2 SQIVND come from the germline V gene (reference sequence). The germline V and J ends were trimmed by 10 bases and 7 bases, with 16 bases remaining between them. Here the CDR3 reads CATLQGSTGYTF. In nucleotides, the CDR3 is TGTGCCACCCTACAGGGATCTACTGGCTACACCTTC.

The CDR3 coding sequence is TGTGCCAGCTCAAGGACAGCAGAAGAGGATACGCAGTATTTT. Protein: CASSRTAEEDTQYF. The chain employs TRBV18 and TRBJ2-3; a weak D match, TRBD1 (6 bases). The V end lost 5 bases, the J end lost 6 bases, and 15 bases lay between the germline ends. The CDR3 is 14 residues long. CDR1 is KGHSH, CDR2 LQKENI, per germline.

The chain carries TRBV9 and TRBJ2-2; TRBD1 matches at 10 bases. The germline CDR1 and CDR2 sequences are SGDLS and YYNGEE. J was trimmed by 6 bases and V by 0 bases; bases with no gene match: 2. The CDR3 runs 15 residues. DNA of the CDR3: TGTGCCAGCAGCGTAGAGGGGACAGGGGCCGGGGAGCTGTTTTTT. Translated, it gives CASSVEGTGAGELFF.

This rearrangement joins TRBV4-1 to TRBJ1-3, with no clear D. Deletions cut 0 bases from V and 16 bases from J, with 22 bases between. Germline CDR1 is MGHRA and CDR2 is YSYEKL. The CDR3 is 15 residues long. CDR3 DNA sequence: TGCGCCAGCAGCCAAGATAATCGTGGGTCCTTTCGGAGTTATTTT. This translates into CASSQDNRGSFRSYF.

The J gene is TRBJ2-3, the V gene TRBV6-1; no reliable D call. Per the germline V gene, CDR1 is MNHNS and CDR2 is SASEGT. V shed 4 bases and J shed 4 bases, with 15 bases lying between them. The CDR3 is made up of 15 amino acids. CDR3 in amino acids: CASSARNRGADTQYF. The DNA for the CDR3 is TGTGCCAGCAGTGCTCGGAACCGAGGAGCAGATACGCAGTATTTT.

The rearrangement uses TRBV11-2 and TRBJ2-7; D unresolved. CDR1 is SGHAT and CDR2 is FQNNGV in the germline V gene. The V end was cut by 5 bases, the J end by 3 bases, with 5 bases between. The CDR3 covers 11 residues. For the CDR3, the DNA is TGTGCCAGCAGCCCCTACTACGAGCAGTACTTC. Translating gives CASSPYYEQYF.